Listed below are T cell receptor beta chains from one sample, sequenced in a study of cytomegalovirus exposure and HLA in healthy donors. Profiling relied on immunoSEQ multiplex PCR, and the TCRdb table lists in-frame clones only, not all of them. This sample has some 130,000 clones, with 70% to 80% found just once. The sample consisted of PBMCs. The source is a middle-aged man in good health and CMV-seropositive. Each CDR3 is given with its conserved first and last residue. A D gene is named only where the DNA matches it firmly. The size field is filled for only some rows; it gives once, few, many or a size class.

. TRBJ2-7 TRBV29-1 TRBD2 CSATSGVSSYEQYF TGCAGCGCCACTAGCGGGGTTAGCTCCTACGAGCAGTACTTC
once TRBJ1-5 TRBV28 . CASSPILRQPQHF TGTGCCAGCAGCCCAATACTTCGTCAGCCCCAGCATTTT
. TRBJ1-4 TRBV30 . CAWSEGREGEKLFF TGTGCCTGGAGTGAGGGCAGGGAGGGTGAAAAACTGTTTTTT
. TRBJ2-1 TRBV7-3 TRBD2 CASSQSGSSYNEQFF TGTGCCAGCAGTCAAAGCGGGAGCTCCTACAATGAGCAGTTCTTC
. TRBJ2-3 TRBV7-2 TRBD2 CASSLAGTSLGTDTQYF TGTGCCAGCAGCTTAGCCGGGACTAGCCTCGGCACAGATACGCAGTATTTT
. TRBJ1-3 TRBV9 . CASSVRGGGNTIYF TGTGCCAGCAGCGTACGTGGGGGCGGAAACACCATATATTTT
. TRBJ2-3 TRBV6-5 TRBD2 CASSYAAGGTDTQYF TGTGCCAGCAGTTACGCGGCGGGGGGCACAGATACGCAGTATTTT
. TRBJ1-1 TRBV7-9 TRBD1 CASSWDRVTNTEAFF TGTGCCAGCAGCTGGGACAGGGTCACTAACACTGAAGCTTTCTTT
once TRBJ1-4 TRBV7-2 . CASSFKGRGDEKLFF TGTGCCAGCAGCTTCAAGGGGAGGGGGGATGAAAAACTGTTTTTT
. TRBJ2-2 TRBV5-1 TRBD1 CASSLGQGNTGELFF TGCGCCAGCAGCTTGGGACAGGGGAACACCGGGGAGCTGTTTTTT